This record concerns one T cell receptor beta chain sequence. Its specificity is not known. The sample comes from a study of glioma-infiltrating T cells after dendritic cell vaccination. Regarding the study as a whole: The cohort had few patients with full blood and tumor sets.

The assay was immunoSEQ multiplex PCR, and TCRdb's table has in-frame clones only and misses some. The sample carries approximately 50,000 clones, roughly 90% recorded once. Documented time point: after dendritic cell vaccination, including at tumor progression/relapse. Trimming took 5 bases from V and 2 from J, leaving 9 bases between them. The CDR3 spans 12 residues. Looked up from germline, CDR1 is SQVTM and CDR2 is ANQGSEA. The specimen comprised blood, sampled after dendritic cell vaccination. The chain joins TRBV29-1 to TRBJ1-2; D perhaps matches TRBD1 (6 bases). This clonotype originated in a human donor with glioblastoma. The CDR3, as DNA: TGCAGCGTTTGGGGGGGCAACTATGGCTACACCTTC. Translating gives CSVWGGNYGYTF.